Here is one T cell receptor beta chain with its context. These data are taken from a study of response to subunit inactivated influenza vaccine. TCRdb reanalysed the RT-PCR reads using MiXCR and keeps one entry per CDR3 protein. The sample consists of just over 300,000 distinct CDR3 sequences, over 20% of them appearing once. This TCR derives from a man aged 50 to 69 who received an inactivated influenza vaccine. Sequenced here: PBMCs from blood, sampled approximately 20 months after vaccination.

The CDR3 nucleotides are TGTGCCAGCAGCCCGGACAGGGGGCTTTACAATGAGCAGTTCTTC. This gives the protein CASSPDRGLYNEQFF. The chain joins TRBV7-2 to TRBJ2-1, with 11 bases identical to TRBD1. Germline CDR1 is SGHTA and CDR2 is FQGNSA. The V segment lost 5 bases and the J segment 4 bases; nucleotides outside the gene matches: 4. The CDR3 covers 15 residues.